What follows are 28 T cell receptor beta chains derived from one specimen sequenced in a study of stem cell transplantation in POMP-related autoinflammatory disease. Data came from immunoSEQ multiplex PCR; TCRdb stores just in-frame clones and leaves some out. The table shows roughly 6,400 clones, with roughly four fifths occurring only once. Specimen: a CXCR5-defined cell subset from PBMCs. These TCRs come from a human donor in good health.

CDR3 nucleotides: TGTGCCAGCAGCATGGGGGGACAGGGGAGCTCCTACGAGCAGTACTTC. Residues: CASSMGGQGSSYEQYF. This chain connects TRBV5-4 to TRBJ2-7; TRBD1 agrees at 10 bases. CDR1 is SGHNT and CDR2 is YYREEE in the germline V gene (reference sequence). The CDR3 consists of 16 residues. The V and J ends lost 4 bases and 0 bases, in that order; junction bases with no gene match: 7.

This clone came up a few times. The V gene is TRBV18, the J gene TRBJ1-5, with D perhaps TRBD1 (5 bases). V was trimmed by 0 bases and J by 1 base, leaving 7 bases between them. In germline, CDR1 is KGHSH, CDR2 LQKENI. The CDR3 extends over 15 amino acids. The CDR3 reads CASSPPGASNQPQHF. The DNA for the CDR3 is TGTGCCAGCTCACCACCTGGGGCGAGCAATCAGCCCCAGCATTTT.

This clone has just a few counts. The V call is TRBV7-9, the J call TRBJ1-1; 9 nucleotides match TRBD1. The CDR3 is 14 residues long. Losses at the gene ends were 7 bases for V and 5 bases for J; bases not matched to a gene: 8. Germline V gene sequence: CDR1 SEHNR, CDR2 FQNEAQ (reference sequence). This CDR3 is CASTKTGGETEAFF. As DNA, the CDR3 is TGTGCCAGCACCAAAACAGGGGGCGAAACTGAAGCTTTCTTT. Full variable domain (outside the CDR3, taken from reference TRBV7-9 and TRBJ1-1): DTGVSQNPRHKITKRGQNVTFRCDPISEHNRLYWYRQTLGQGPEFLTYFQNEAQLEKSRLLSDRFSAERPKGSFSTLEIQRTEQGDSAMYLCASTKTGGETEAFFGQGTRLTVV.

This clone has just a few counts. V and J are TRBV2 and TRBJ1-1, with D perhaps TRBD1 (5 bases). The CDR3 is 15 amino acids. V was pared by 3 bases and J by 0 bases, with 11 bases between. Germline V gene lookup returns CDR1 SNHLY and CDR2 FYNNEI. CDR3 protein: CASSDGTPMNTEAFF. The CDR3 nucleotides are TGTGCCAGCAGTGATGGGACGCCTATGAACACTGAAGCTTTCTTT.

The V gene is TRBV5-5, the J gene TRBJ1-2; D may be TRBD1 (6 bases). This CDR3 contains 15 residues. Germline-derived CDR1 and CDR2 are SGHKS and YYEKEE (reference sequence). V lost 2 bases to trimming and J lost 1 base, with 12 bases between them. The CDR3 reads CASSLAGAYNYGYTF. Written as DNA, the CDR3 is TGTGCCAGCAGCTTAGCAGGGGCCTATAACTATGGCTACACCTTC. Full variable domain (missing parts from reference TRBV5-5 and TRBJ1-2): DAGVTQSPTHLIKTRGQQVTLRCSPISGHKSVSWYQQVLGQGPQFIFQYYEKEERGRGNFPDRFSARQFPNYSSELNVNALLLGDSALYLCASSLAGAYNYGYTFGSGTRLTVV.

CDR3 residues: CASSPRQGSSYEQYF. The CDR3 DNA follows: TGTGCCAGCAGCCCACGACAGGGCTCCAGCTACGAGCAGTACTTC. The chain carries TRBV28 and TRBJ2-7; TRBD1 matches at 7 bases. Germline CDR1 and CDR2: MDHEN and SYDVKM. The CDR3 spans 15 residues. V lost 6 bases, J lost 3 bases, and 11 bases stayed unmatched.

In nucleotides, the CDR3 is TGTGCCAGCAGCCAAGACAGGGGATATGGCTACACCTTC. The encoded protein is CASSQDRGYGYTF. This chain joins TRBV11-2 and TRBJ1-2; 8 nucleotides agree with TRBD1. Germline V lookup: CDR1 SGHAT, CDR2 FQNNGV. After removal of 5 bases from V and 5 bases from J, the junction contained 4 bases not matched to a gene. The CDR3 is 13 amino acids.

The J gene is TRBJ2-5, the V gene TRBV5-1; perhaps TRBD1 as D (6 bases). The end of the DNA aligns better with TRBJ2-7, so the J call may be wrong. Germline CDR1 and CDR2: SGHRS and YFSETQ. This CDR3 contains 14 residues. The CDR3: CASSEGQTHYEQYF. CDR3 coding DNA: TGCGCCAGCAGCGAAGGACAGACCCACTACGAGCAGTACTTC.

The chain combines TRBV7-6 with TRBJ2-1; 8 bases are a match to TRBD2. The CDR3 sequence is 18 residues long. Germline V lookup: CDR1 SGHVS, CDR2 FNYEAQ. J gave up 0 bases and V 1 base, and 8 bases lay outside the gene matches. Here the CDR3 DNA reads TGTGCCAGCAGCTTAGGTGTGGGGCGGGGGGCCTCCTACAATGAGCAGTTCTTC. Its protein product is CASSLGVGRGASYNEQFF. The full variable domain, its missing parts supplied by reference TRBV7-6 and TRBJ2-1, is GAGVSQSPRYKVTKRGQDVALRCDPISGHVSLYWYRQALGQGPEFLTYFNYEAQQDKSGLPNDRFSAERPEGSISTLTIQRTEQRDSAMYRCASSLGVGRGASYNEQFFGPGTRLTVL.

The V call is TRBV7-8, the J call TRBJ1-5; D gene ambiguous. V lost 5 bases and J 1 base, leaving 18 bases between the germline ends. This CDR3 spans 17 amino acids. Looked up from germline, CDR1 is SGHVS and CDR2 is FQNEAQ. The CDR3 loop is CASSLPRRFDSNQPQHF. The CDR3 DNA is TGTGCCAGCAGCCTCCCCAGGCGGTTTGACAGCAATCAGCCCCAGCATTTT.

This clone was counted once. V gene TRBV5-6 combines with J gene TRBJ2-1; D is uncertain. The germline CDR1 and CDR2 sequences are SGHDT and YYEEEE. V was clipped by 0 bases and J by 4 bases, with 14 bases between them. This CDR3 spans 16 amino acids. The CDR3 sequence: CASSLERTDDYNEQFF. CDR3 in DNA: TGTGCCAGCAGCTTGGAGAGGACCGACGATTACAATGAGCAGTTCTTC.

The chain joins TRBV30 to TRBJ2-3; D remains ambiguous. CDR1 is GTSNPN, CDR2 SVGIG, per germline (reference sequence). Trimming removed 0 bases from V and 4 bases from J, with 14 bases in between. The CDR3 is 15 amino acids. CDR3 coding DNA: TGTGCCTGGAGTGTAGGTAGGGTTATAGCAGATACGCAGTATTTT. As protein: CAWSVGRVIADTQYF.

For the CDR3, the DNA is TGTGCCAGCAGACACCGGACTAGCATACCCTATGAGCAGTTCTTC. Protein: CASRHRTSIPYEQFF. V usage is TRBV7-3 and J usage is TRBJ2-1; 8 positions match TRBD2. Germline V gives CDR1 SGHTA, CDR2 FQGTGA. After removal of 6 bases from V and 8 bases from J, the junction contained 12 bases not matched to a gene. This CDR3 comprises 15 residues.

In its sample, this clone was seen once. J is TRBJ2-7 and V is TRBV5-1; 10 positions agree with TRBD1. V shed 7 bases, J shed 5 bases, and the junction held 9 bases outside the gene matches. Germline V gives CDR1 SGHRS, CDR2 YFSETQ. This CDR3 has 14 residues. CDR3 sequence (DNA): TGCGCCAGCCGATTGGGACAGGGGCTCGACGAGCAGTACTTC. It translates to CASRLGQGLDEQYF.

The chain carries TRBV18 and TRBJ1-3; 7 bases agree with TRBD1. In germline, CDR1 is KGHSH, CDR2 LQKENI. J was trimmed by 0 bases and V by 3 bases; bases with no gene match: 23. The CDR3 contains 22 residues. In DNA, the CDR3 is TGTGCCAGCTCACCGCTTCCGATCCCGGGACAGAACAACCCAAGCTCTGGAAACACCATATATTTT. Translation gives CASSPLPIPGQNNPSSGNTIYF.

The chain recombines TRBV30 with TRBJ1-2; D is unresolved. This CDR3 contains 16 residues. Germline lookup yields CDR1 GTSNPN and CDR2 SVGIG (reference sequence). The V and J ends lost 0 bases and 2 bases respectively, with 16 bases between them. This CDR3 is CAWSVGFSSVNYGYTF. DNA of the CDR3: TGTGCCTGGAGTGTAGGGTTCTCCAGCGTCAACTATGGCTACACCTTC.

V usage is TRBV7-3 and J usage is TRBJ2-7, with D maybe TRBD2 (5 bases). Between the trimmed V and J ends, which lost 8 bases and 1 base, there was a span of 9 bases. The length of the CDR3 is 12 residues. CDR1 and CDR2 (germline): SGHTA, FQGTGA. Here the CDR3 DNA reads TGTGCCAGCGCGGGCAGGTCCTACGAGCAGTACTTC. Amino acid sequence: CASAGRSYEQYF.

J is TRBJ2-7 and V is TRBV5-8; D call uncertain. From germline, CDR1 is SGHTS and CDR2 YDEGEE. Trimming shortened V by 4 bases and J by 2 bases, and 4 bases separated the two germline ends. The CDR3 length is 11 residues. CDR3 in amino acids: CASSQTYEQYF. As DNA, the CDR3 is TGTGCCAGCAGCCAAACCTACGAGCAGTACTTC.

This sequence joins TRBV10-1 and TRBJ2-1; 11 nucleotides align to TRBD2. The CDR3 is 16 amino acids. CDR1 is WNHNN, CDR2 SYGVQD, per germline (reference sequence). Unmatched junction bases numbered 7, after V lost 4 bases and J lost 5 bases. The CDR3 coding sequence is TGCGCCAGCAGTGTAACTACTAGCGGGGGCAACAATGAGCAGTTCTTC. Its protein is CASSVTTSGGNNEQFF.

V is TRBV19 and J is TRBJ1-4; TRBD1 is a possible D gene (5 bases). Trimming took off 5 bases at V and 4 bases at J, with 20 bases between the two ends. Germline assignment: CDR1 LNHDA and CDR2 SQIVND (reference sequence). The CDR3 consists of 17 residues. The CDR3 nucleotides are TGTGCCAGTAGTCCGTCTTTTCGGGGCCCTATTAATGAAAAACTGTTTTTT. Its translation: CASSPSFRGPINEKLFF.

J is TRBJ2-2 and V is TRBV27, with 10 bases fitting TRBD1. Germline lookup yields CDR1 MNHEY and CDR2 SMNVEV (reference sequence). The CDR3 loop spans 16 amino acids. The V segment lost 10 bases and the J segment 5 bases; nucleotides outside the gene matches: 13. The CDR3 DNA reads TGTGCCACGCAGAGGTGGGACAGGGGAAGAACCGGGGAGCTGTTTTTT. This encodes CATQRWDRGRTGELFF.

This clone was detected only a few times. V and J are TRBV7-2 and TRBJ1-6; D gene uncertain. The V and J ends lost 1 base and 2 bases respectively, with 9 bases between them. Germline CDR1 and CDR2: SGHTA and FQGNSA. The CDR3 contains 16 residues. CDR3 protein: CASSLGPGTYNSPLHF. The CDR3, as DNA: TGTGCCAGCAGCTTAGGACCGGGAACCTATAATTCACCCCTCCACTTT.

The chain carries TRBV5-1 and TRBJ1-2, with TRBD1 matching over 8 bases. The length of the CDR3 is 15 residues. Trimming cost V 1 base and J 4 bases; bases outside gene matches: 6. CDR1 is SGHRS, CDR2 YFSETQ, per germline. This CDR3 is CASSLTGGSAYGYTF. The CDR3 region has the DNA TGCGCCAGCAGCTTGACAGGGGGGAGTGCCTATGGCTACACCTTC. The whole variable domain, filled in from reference TRBV5-1 and TRBJ1-2, reads KAGVTQTPRYLIKTRGQQVTLSCSPISGHRSVSWYQQTPGQGLQFLFEYFSETQRNKGNFPGRFSGRQFSNSRSEMNVSTLELGDSALYLCASSLTGGSAYGYTFGSGTRLTVV.

This chain links TRBV7-2 with TRBJ2-3, with D tentatively TRBD1 (5 bases). From germline, CDR1 is SGHTA and CDR2 FQGNSA. Trimming left V 5 bases short and J 0 bases short, with 18 bases between. This CDR3 spans 17 amino acids. For the CDR3, the DNA is TGTGCCAGCAGCCTCTACAGCAGGGTGAAGAGCACAGATACGCAGTATTTT. Protein sequence: CASSLYSRVKSTDTQYF.

The chain is built from TRBV4-1 and TRBJ2-7; TRBD1 matches at 7 bases. Trimming removed 4 bases from V and 3 bases from J; junction bases left unmatched: 6. The CDR3 length is 14 residues. Germline lookup yields CDR1 MGHRA and CDR2 YSYEKL. Written as DNA, the CDR3 is TGCGCCAGCAGCCTCAGCAGACAGGGCTACGAGCAGTACTTC. Translation: CASSLSRQGYEQYF.

The chain couples TRBV6-5 to TRBJ2-5; weak D call: TRBD2 (6 bases). Trimming cost V 11 bases and J 6 bases, with 7 bases left between them. The germline CDR1 and CDR2 sequences are MNHEY and SVGAGI. The CDR3 covers 9 residues. CDR3 DNA: TGTGCCGGGAGGCAGACCCAGTACTTC. Translation: CAGRQTQYF.

This clone has just a few counts. This chain links TRBV19 with TRBJ1-2; D may be TRBD1 (5 bases). Trimming took 6 bases from V and 4 from J, leaving 18 bases between them. CDR1 and CDR2 (germline): LNHDA, SQIVND (reference sequence). The CDR3 length is 15 residues. The DNA for the CDR3 is TGTGCCAGTAGCCCCAGGGCCGGATCAAGCTATGGCTACACCTTC. Its protein product is CASSPRAGSSYGYTF.

The chain employs TRBV11-3 and TRBJ1-6; 9 bases line up with TRBD1. The germline gives CDR1 SGHNT, CDR2 YENEEA. V dropped 5 bases and J dropped 5; count of bases not matched to a gene: 10. The CDR3 extends over 17 amino acids. The CDR3 DNA reads TGTGCCAGCAGCCGTACGACAGGGGGAACAAATAATTCACCCCTCCACTTT. It specifies CASSRTTGGTNNSPLHF.